A single sample is the source of the 21 T cell receptor beta chains below, sequenced in a study of OX40 agonist ivuxolimab in advanced cancers. The table came from immunoSEQ multiplex PCR; TCRdb's copy has only in-frame clones and leaves some out. There are 9,500 to 15,000 clones in the sample; about 81% occur only once, and 11% to 15% lies in the top ten. Sequenced material: CD4+ or CD8+ T cells sorted from blood, taken in a trial of the OX40 agonist ivuxolimab. These receptors were taken from an adult with an advanced solid tumor such as melanoma, head and neck, liver or kidney cancer.

In the case of this clone: Its ends do not fully match the called genes, so a read error is possible. The rearrangement links TRBV28 to TRBJ2-1; D may be TRBD1 (6 bases). The CDR3 has 16 residues. Germline lookup yields CDR1 MDHEN and CDR2 SYDVKM. CDR3 residues: CAISPGTGSSYNEQFF. In DNA, the CDR3 is TGTGCCATCAGTCCCGGAACAGGGAGCTCCTACAATGAGCAGTTCTTC. Based on the CDR3 plus reference TRBV28 and TRBJ2-1, the full variable domain is DVKVTQSSRYLVKRTGEKVFLECVQDMDHENMFWYRQDPGLGLRLIYFSYDVKMKEKGDIPEGYSVSREKKERFSLILESASTNQTSMYLCAISPGTGSSYNEQFFGPGTRLTVL.

This clone appeared a few times. The rearrangement uses TRBV4-1 and TRBJ2-3; TRBD1 matches at 11 bases. CDR3 length: 15 residues. Germline loops: CDR1 MGHRA, CDR2 YSYEKL. With V trimmed by 5 bases and J by 6 bases, 7 bases remained unmatched. In DNA, the CDR3 is TGCGCCAGCAGCGTGGGACAGGGGGTCGGGGATACGCAGTATTTT. Amino acids: CASSVGQGVGDTQYF.

The chain is built from TRBV29-1 and TRBJ2-7, with D unclear. V was clipped by 3 bases and J by 2 bases, with 8 bases between them. The germline V gene has CDR1 SQVTM and CDR2 ANQGSEA. The CDR3 sequence is 12 residues long. CDR3 in DNA: TGCAGCGTTGAGATTAAAGCCTACGAGCAGTACTTC. Its translation is CSVEIKAYEQYF.

V and J are TRBV11-2 and TRBJ2-7; D gene uncertain. Trimming pared 4 bases from V and 4 bases from J, leaving 5 bases between. The CDR3 runs 11 residues. The germline CDR1 and CDR2 sequences are SGHAT and FQNNGV. DNA of the CDR3: TGTGCCAGCAGCTCGGAGTACGAGCAGTACTTC. Its protein product is CASSSEYEQYF.

This chain uses TRBV9 with TRBJ2-7; 7 positions agree with TRBD1. The CDR3 is made up of 15 amino acids. V was pared by 4 bases and J by 0 bases, with 7 bases of the junction left unmatched. The V gene's germline CDR1 is SGDLS and CDR2 YYNGEE. The CDR3 loop is CASSPGTVSSYEQYF. The CDR3 coding sequence is TGTGCCAGCAGCCCCGGGACAGTCTCCTCCTACGAGCAGTACTTC.

The chain recombines TRBV4-3 with TRBJ2-1, with 10 bases aligning to TRBD2. CDR3 length: 15 residues. V was pared by 4 bases and J by 4 bases, with 4 bases of the junction left unmatched. Per the germline V gene, CDR1 is LGHNA and CDR2 is YSLEER. In nucleotides, the CDR3 is TGCGCCAGCAGCCCTGGACTAGCGGATTACAATGAGCAGTTCTTC. This encodes CASSPGLADYNEQFF.

This rearrangement joins TRBV7-3 to TRBJ2-7; no firm D call. V was clipped by 6 bases and J by 6 bases, with 18 bases between them. Per germline, CDR1 SGHTA and CDR2 FQGTGA. The CDR3 spans 14 residues. The CDR3 DNA follows: TGTGCCAGCAGAGCCAGAGAAATAAAGGCCGAGCAGTACTTC. It codes for CASRAREIKAEQYF.

This clone ranks as medium-sized (0.01 to 0.1%). The chain uses TRBV4-3 and TRBJ2-1; tentative D call: TRBD1 (6 bases). The CDR3 consists of 14 residues. Germline lookup yields CDR1 LGHNA and CDR2 YSLEER. Trimming removed 0 bases at V and 13 bases at J, with 16 bases between. CDR3 coding DNA: TGCGCCAGCAGCCAAGAATCAGGGCAGGGGATACAGTTCTTC. Its translation: CASSQESGQGIQFF.

This clone was found once. The gene calls are TRBV14 and TRBJ2-7; 8 bases fit TRBD1. The CDR3 sequence is 15 residues long. Germline values: CDR1 SGHDN, CDR2 FVKESK. V dropped 3 bases and J dropped 2; count of bases not matched to a gene: 6. The CDR3 sequence: CASSHRDRSPYEQYF. CDR3 in DNA: TGTGCCAGCAGCCACCGGGACAGGTCGCCCTACGAGCAGTACTTC.

The chain combines TRBV2 with TRBJ1-1; D not certain. The CDR3 spans 12 residues. Germline V gene sequence: CDR1 SNHLY, CDR2 FYNNEI. V lost 10 bases to trimming and J lost 3 bases, with 12 bases between them. Written as DNA, the CDR3 is TGTGCCATGCCAGATGTGGACACTGAAGCTTTCTTT. Protein product: CAMPDVDTEAFF. The variable domain in full, with the rest retrieved from reference TRBV2 and TRBJ1-1, is EPEVTQTPSHQVTQMGQEVILRCVPISNHLYFYWYRQILGQKVEFLVSFYNNEISEKSEIFDDQFSVERPDGSNFTLKIRSTKLEDSAMYFCAMPDVDTEAFFGQGTRLTVV.

The rearrangement uses TRBV6-6 and TRBJ1-1, with D perhaps TRBD1 (6 bases). Germline CDR1 and CDR2: MNHNY and SVGAGI (reference sequence). The V end was cut by 5 bases, the J end by 9 bases, with 13 bases between. This CDR3 comprises 12 residues. The chain's CDR3 is CASSTHREQAFF. The CDR3 region has the DNA TGTGCCAGCAGTACCCACAGGGAGCAAGCTTTCTTT.

The V call is TRBV4-1, the J call TRBJ2-1, with D uncertain. This CDR3 is 14 amino acids long. Germline CDR1 reads MGHRA; CDR2 reads YSYEKL. Trimming pared 1 base from V and 8 bases from J, leaving 12 bases between. In nucleotides, the CDR3 is TGCGCCAGCAGCCAAGTTGAGGTCTTAGATGAGCAGTTCTTC. Its translation is CASSQVEVLDEQFF.

This rearrangement joins TRBV6-1 to TRBJ2-7; tentatively, D is TRBD2 (5 bases). The ends were cut back, 4 bases at V and 3 bases at J, with 16 bases in the middle. The germline V gene encodes CDR1 MNHNS and CDR2 SASEGT. The CDR3 has 15 amino acids. This chain's CDR3 is CASSVDIGSNYEQYF. CDR3 in DNA: TGTGCCAGCAGTGTAGATATTGGGAGTAACTACGAGCAGTACTTC.

CDR3 coding DNA: TGTGCCAGTAGTGACTTCCCCCGACCCACAGCGGGTAGCACAGATACGCAGTATTTT. This sequence encodes CASSDFPRPTAGSTDTQYF. The gene calls are TRBV19 and TRBJ2-3; a weak D match, TRBD2 (6 bases). The V gene's germline CDR1 is LNHDA and CDR2 SQIVND (reference sequence). The CDR3 is 19 amino acids. V lost 5 bases and J 0 bases, leaving 24 bases between the germline ends.

This clone was detected once. DNA of the CDR3: TGCGCCAGCAGCCAAGAGAGGACTAGTGGCACAGATACGCAGTATTTT. It yields the protein CASSQERTSGTDTQYF. The genes are TRBV4-3 and TRBJ2-3, with 7 bases matching TRBD2. The V segment lost 0 bases and the J segment 1 base; nucleotides outside the gene matches: 4. The germline V gene encodes CDR1 LGHNA and CDR2 YSLEER. The CDR3 is 16 amino acids.

This chain uses TRBV6-5 with TRBJ2-7; 10 bases agree with TRBD2. Germline CDR1 is MNHEY and CDR2 is SVGAGI. V trimming: 4 bases; J trimming: 2 bases; junction bases outside the gene matches: 2. This CDR3 comprises 14 residues. The CDR3 loop is CASSLAGGTYEQYF. The CDR3 DNA reads as TGTGCCAGCAGTTTAGCGGGAGGCACCTACGAGCAGTACTTC.

The chain recombines TRBV7-3 with TRBJ2-5; D tentatively reads TRBD1 or TRBD2 (5 bases each). Deletions cut 5 bases from V and 1 base from J, with 14 bases between. In germline, CDR1 is SGHTA, CDR2 FQGTGA. CDR3 length equals 15 residues. The CDR3 coding sequence is TGTGCCAGCAGCCCGGGACCATACCGCCAAGAGACCCAGTACTTC. Translated, it gives CASSPGPYRQETQYF.

By share, this clone counts as medium-sized. V is TRBV4-3 and J is TRBJ2-7; D perhaps matches TRBD1 (5 bases). The CDR3 totals 13 residues. CDR1 LGHNA and CDR2 YSLEER come from the germline V gene. Deletions cut 3 bases from V and 6 bases from J, with 12 bases between. The CDR3 coding sequence is TGCGCCAGCAGCCAGAAACAGGCTCGCGAGCAGTACTTC. Translated: CASSQKQAREQYF.

The rearrangement joins TRBV28 to TRBJ1-3; no firm D call. This CDR3 has 14 residues. V lost 3 bases and J lost 0, with 6 bases in between. CDR1 and CDR2 from the germline V gene are MDHEN and SYDVKM. CDR3 protein: CASSFGNSGNTIYF. The CDR3 DNA reads TGTGCCAGCAGTTTCGGTAACTCTGGAAACACCATATATTTT.

V usage is TRBV25-1 and J usage is TRBJ1-4, with TRBD1 matching 7 bases. With V trimmed by 3 bases and J by 7 bases, 8 bases remained unmatched. Germline CDR1 reads MGHDK; CDR2 reads SYGVNS. The CDR3 covers 15 residues. CDR3 sequence: CASSEWSQGGEKLFF. The CDR3 coding sequence is TGTGCCAGCAGTGAGTGGAGCCAGGGGGGTGAAAAACTGTTTTTT.

This sequence joins TRBV7-9 and TRBJ2-4; TRBD2 agrees at 7 bases. V was clipped by 1 base and J by 1 base; unmatched bases: 7. Germline loops: CDR1 SEHNR, CDR2 FQNEAQ (reference sequence). The CDR3 sequence is 17 residues long. The chain's CDR3 is CASSLGWGEGAKNIQYF. The CDR3 region has the DNA TGTGCCAGCAGCTTAGGCTGGGGGGAGGGGGCCAAAAACATTCAGTACTTC.